This TCR beta chain comes out of a study of shared clonotypes between healthy human individuals. Points from the study as a whole: Sampling included only blood; tissue repertoires likely differ. Depth of sequencing was expected to influence donor clonotype sharing. A generally larger estimated richness was seen in naive subsets than in memory subsets.

TCRdb's table, derived via immunoSEQ multiplex PCR, lists solely in-frame clones and lacks some. The sample carries under 1,100,000 clones, about 84% recorded once. As regards this clone: Its antigen is still unknown.

The CDR3 has 15 residues. Germline assignment: CDR1 MRHNA and CDR2 SNTAGT. Trimming took 4 bases from V and 3 from J; bases not matched to a gene: 4. Negatively enriched CD4+ T cells were divided by CD45RA into naive and memory. This TCR was sampled from a man aged 18 to 30 in good health. Some clones in this sample may be carry-over from other donors' samples. The V and J genes are TRBV6-4 and TRBJ2-2; TRBD1 matches at 8 bases. The sample was memory CD4+ T cells from PBMCs. Described subset: CD45RA-negative fraction. The CDR3 DNA sequence: TGTGCCAGCAGTGTTCGGACAGGGTACACCGGGGAGCTGTTTTTT. This encodes CASSVRTGYTGELFF.